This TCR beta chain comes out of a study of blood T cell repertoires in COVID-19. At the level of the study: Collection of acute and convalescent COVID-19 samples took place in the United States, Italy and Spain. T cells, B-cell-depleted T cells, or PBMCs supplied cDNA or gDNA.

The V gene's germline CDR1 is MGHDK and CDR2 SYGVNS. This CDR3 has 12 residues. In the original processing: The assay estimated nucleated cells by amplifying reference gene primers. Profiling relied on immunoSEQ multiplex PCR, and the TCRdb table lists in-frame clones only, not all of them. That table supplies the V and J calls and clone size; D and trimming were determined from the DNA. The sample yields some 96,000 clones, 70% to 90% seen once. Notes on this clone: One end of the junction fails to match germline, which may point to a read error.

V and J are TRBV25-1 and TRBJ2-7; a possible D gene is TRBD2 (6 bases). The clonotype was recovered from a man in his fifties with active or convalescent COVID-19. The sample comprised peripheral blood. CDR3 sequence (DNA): TGTGCCAGCAGTGAATTAGGAGGGCAGTTGGACTTC. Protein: CASSELGGQLDF.